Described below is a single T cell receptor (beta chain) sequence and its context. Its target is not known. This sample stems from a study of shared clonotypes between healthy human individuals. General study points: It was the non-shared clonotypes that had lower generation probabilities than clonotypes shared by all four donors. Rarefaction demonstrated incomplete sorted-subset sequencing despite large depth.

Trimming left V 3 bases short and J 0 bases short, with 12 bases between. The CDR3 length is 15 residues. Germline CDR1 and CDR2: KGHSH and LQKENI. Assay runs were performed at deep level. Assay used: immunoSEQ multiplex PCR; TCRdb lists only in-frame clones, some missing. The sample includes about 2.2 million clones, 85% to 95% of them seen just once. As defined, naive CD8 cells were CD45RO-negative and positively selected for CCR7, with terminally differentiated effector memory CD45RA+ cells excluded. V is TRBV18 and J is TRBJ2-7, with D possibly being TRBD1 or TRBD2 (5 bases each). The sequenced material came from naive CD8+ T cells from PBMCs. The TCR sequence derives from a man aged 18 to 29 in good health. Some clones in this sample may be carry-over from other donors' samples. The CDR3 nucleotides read TGTGCCAGCTCACCCGCTGGGACGGTCTCCTACGAGCAGTACTTC. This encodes CASSPAGTVSYEQYF.